Included here is one T cell receptor beta chain sequence, with context. The table came from immunoSEQ multiplex PCR; TCRdb's copy has only in-frame clones and leaves some out. The repertoire holds about 75,000 clones, approximately 85% seen once, with 5% to 5.5% in the top ten. The record originates from a study of blood T cell repertoires in COVID-19. V shed 1 base and J 12 bases; nucleotides not matched to a gene: 8. There are 14 residues in the CDR3. The germline gives CDR1 SEHNR, CDR2 FQNEAQ (reference sequence). This sequence was found in a woman older than 75 with active or convalescent COVID-19. Sequencing was carried out using peripheral blood. The chain couples TRBV7-9 to TRBJ2-1; TRBD1 agrees at 8 bases. In DNA form, the CDR3 reads TGTGCCAGCAGCTTAGGGTCGACAGGGGATCGGCAGTTCTTC. Protein sequence: CASSLGSTGDRQFF. Supplemented by reference TRBV7-9 and TRBJ2-1, the full variable domain reads DTGVSQNPRHKITKRGQNVTFRCDPISEHNRLYWYRQTLGQGPEFLTYFQNEAQLEKSRLLSDRFSAERPKGSFSTLEIQRTEQGDSAMYLCASSLGSTGDRQFFGPGTRLTVL.